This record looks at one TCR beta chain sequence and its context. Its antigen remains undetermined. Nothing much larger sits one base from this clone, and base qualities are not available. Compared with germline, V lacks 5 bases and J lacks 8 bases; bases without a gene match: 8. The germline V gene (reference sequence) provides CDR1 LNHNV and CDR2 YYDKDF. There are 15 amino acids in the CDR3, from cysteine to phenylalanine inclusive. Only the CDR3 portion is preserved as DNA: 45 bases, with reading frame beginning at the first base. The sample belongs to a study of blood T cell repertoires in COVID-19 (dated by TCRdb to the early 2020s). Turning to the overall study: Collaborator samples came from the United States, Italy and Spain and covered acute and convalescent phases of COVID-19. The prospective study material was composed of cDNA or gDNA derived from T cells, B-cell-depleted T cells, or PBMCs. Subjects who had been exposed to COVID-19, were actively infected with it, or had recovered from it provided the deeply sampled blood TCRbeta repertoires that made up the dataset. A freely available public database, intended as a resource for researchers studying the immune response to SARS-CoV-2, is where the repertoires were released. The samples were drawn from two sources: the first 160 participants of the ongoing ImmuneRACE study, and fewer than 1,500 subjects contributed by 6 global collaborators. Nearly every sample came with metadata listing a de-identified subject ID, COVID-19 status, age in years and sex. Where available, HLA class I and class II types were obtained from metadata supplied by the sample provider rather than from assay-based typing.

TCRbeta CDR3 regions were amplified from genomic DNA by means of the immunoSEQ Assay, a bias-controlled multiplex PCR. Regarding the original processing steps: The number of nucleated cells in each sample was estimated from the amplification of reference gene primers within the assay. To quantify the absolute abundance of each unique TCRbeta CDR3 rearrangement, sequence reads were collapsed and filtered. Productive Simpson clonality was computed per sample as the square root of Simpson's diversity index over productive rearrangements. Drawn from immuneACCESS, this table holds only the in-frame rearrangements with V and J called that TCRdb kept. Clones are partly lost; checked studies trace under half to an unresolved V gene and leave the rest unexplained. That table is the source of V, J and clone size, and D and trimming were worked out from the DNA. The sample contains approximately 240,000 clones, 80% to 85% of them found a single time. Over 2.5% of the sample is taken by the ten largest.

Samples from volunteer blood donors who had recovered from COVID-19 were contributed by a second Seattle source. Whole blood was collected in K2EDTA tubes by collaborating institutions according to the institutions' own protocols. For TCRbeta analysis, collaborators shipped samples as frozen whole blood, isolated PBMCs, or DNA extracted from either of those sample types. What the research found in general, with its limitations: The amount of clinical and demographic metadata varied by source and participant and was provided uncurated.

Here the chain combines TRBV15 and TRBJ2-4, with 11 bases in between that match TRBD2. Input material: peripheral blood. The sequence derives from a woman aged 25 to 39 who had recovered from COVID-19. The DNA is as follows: TGTGCCACCAGCCCGACTAGCGGGACGTCAGACATTCAGTACTTC. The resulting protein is CATSPTSGTSDIQYF.